The rows below give T cell receptor beta chains drawn from one sample of a study of blood T cells in healthy people across ages. TCRdb reanalysed the 5' RACE reads using MiXCR and keeps one entry per CDR3 protein. The top ten hold 15% to 25% of the sample, which has some 800,000 distinct CDR3 sequences, under 45% seen once. The sample consisted of blood. All receptors come from a man in his 60s in good health. CDR3s include the opening cysteine and the closing phenylalanine or tryptophan. The D gene is left open where the match is weak. The size field is filled for only some rows; it gives once, few, many or a size class.

few | TRBD2 | TRBV7-9 | CASSFISGGPYEQYF
- | TRBD1 | TRBV5-1 | CASSLVTGVAGYTF
- | - | TRBV12-3/TRBV12-4 | CAGRQGFDHEQFF
few | - | TRBV29-1 | CSVEGQGINYGYTF
few | - | TRBV20-1 | CRVEGDGGTQYF
- | TRBD1 | TRBV5-1 | CASSTDRGYQETQYF
- | TRBD1 | TRBV7-2 | CASSLGGTGREKLFF
- | - | TRBV20-1 | CSARDRMGVSYEQYF
- | TRBD1 | TRBV29-1 | CSVLGTGRDEQFF
- | - | TRBV7-9 | CASSSAQAGYTF
few | - | TRBV7-4 | CASSLAWVGNSPLHF
- | TRBD2 | TRBV6-2/TRBV6-3 | CASRERGRTDTQYF
- | - | TRBV20-1 | CSARDQRGRSYEQYF